This TCR beta chain derives from a study of cytomegalovirus exposure and HLA in healthy donors. Study outcomes and limitations: With high specificity and sensitivity, the classifier reportedly diagnosed cytomegalovirus status. Reportedly, fewer N-insertions than the approximately 700-donor mean appeared in an Asian-associated ancestry cluster in a later analysis.

Researchers ran the PCR with 60 Vbeta and 13 Jbeta primers. The assay was immunoSEQ multiplex PCR, and TCRdb's table has in-frame clones only and misses some. The sample lists 200,000 to 250,000 clones; more than 75% were seen once. Only a few counts were recorded for this clone. The antigen is unknown. Deletions cut 9 bases from V and 5 bases from J, with 16 bases between. In germline, CDR1 is MNHNS, CDR2 SASEGT. The CDR3 is made up of 13 amino acids. Sequencing was performed on PBMCs. The chain recombines TRBV6-1 with TRBJ1-1; D not certain. The receptor comes from a male donor in good health and CMV-seronegative. CDR3 amino acids: CASRQKRETEAFF. The DNA for the CDR3 is TGTGCCAGTCGTCAAAAGAGGGAGACTGAAGCTTTCTTT.